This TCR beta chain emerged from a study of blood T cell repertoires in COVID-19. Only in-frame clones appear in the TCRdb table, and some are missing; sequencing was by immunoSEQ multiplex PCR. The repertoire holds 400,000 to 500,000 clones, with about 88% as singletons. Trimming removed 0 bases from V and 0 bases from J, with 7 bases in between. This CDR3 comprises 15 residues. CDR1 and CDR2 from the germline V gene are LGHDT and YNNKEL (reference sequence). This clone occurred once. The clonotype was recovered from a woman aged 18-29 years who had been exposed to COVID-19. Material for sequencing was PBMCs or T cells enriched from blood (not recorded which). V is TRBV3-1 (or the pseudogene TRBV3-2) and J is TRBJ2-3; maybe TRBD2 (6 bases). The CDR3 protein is CASSQEDYSTDTQYF. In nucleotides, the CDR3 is TGTGCCAGCAGCCAAGAGGACTACAGCACAGATACGCAGTATTTT.